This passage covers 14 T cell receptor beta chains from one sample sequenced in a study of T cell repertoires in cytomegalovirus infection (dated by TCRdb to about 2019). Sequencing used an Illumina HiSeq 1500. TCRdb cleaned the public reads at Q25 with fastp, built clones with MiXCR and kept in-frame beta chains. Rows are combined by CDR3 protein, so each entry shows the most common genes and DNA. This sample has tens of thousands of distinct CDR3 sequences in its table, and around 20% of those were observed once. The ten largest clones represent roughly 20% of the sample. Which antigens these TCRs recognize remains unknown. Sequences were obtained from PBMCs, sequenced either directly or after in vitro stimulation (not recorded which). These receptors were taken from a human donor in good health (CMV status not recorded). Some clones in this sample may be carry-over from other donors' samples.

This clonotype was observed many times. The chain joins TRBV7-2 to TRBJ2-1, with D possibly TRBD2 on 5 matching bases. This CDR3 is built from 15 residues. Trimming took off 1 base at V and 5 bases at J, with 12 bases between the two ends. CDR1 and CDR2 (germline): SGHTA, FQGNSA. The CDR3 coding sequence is TGTGCCAGCAGCTTAGGACGGGGTGGGCACAATGAGCAGTTCTTC. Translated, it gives CASSLGRGGHNEQFF.

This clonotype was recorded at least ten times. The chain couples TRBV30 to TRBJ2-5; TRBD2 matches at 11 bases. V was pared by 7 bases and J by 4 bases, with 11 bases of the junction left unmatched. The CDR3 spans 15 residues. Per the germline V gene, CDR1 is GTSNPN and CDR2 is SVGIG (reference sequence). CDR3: CAYELAGAVGETQYF. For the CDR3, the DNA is TGTGCCTACGAACTAGCGGGAGCTGTTGGAGAGACCCAGTACTTC.

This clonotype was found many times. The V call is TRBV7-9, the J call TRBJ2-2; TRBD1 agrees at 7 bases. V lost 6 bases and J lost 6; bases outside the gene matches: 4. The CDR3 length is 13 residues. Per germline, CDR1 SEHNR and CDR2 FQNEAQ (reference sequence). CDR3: CASRLQGAGELFF. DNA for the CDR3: TGTGCCAGCAGACTTCAGGGGGCCGGGGAGCTGTTTTTT.

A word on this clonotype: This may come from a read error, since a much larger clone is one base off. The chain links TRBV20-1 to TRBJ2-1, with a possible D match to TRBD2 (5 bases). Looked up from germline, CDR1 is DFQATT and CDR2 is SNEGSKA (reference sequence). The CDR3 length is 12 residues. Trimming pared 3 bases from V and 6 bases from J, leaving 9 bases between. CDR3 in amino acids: CSASGGGNEQFF. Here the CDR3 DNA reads TGCAGTGCTAGTGGTGGAGGCAATGAGCAGTTCTTC.

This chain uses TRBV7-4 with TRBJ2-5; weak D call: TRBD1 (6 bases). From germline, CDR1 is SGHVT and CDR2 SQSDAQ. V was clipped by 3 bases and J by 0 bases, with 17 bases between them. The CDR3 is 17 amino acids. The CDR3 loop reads CASSLSTGPQYQETQYF. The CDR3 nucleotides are TGTGCCAGCAGCTTGTCGACAGGCCCACAGTACCAAGAGACCCAGTACTTC.

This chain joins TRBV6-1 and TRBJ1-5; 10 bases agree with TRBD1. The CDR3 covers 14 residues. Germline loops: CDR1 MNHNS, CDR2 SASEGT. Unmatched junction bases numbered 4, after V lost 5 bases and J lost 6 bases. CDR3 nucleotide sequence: TGTGCCAGCAGTCGGGACAGGGGAGTTCAGCCCCAGCATTTT. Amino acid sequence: CASSRDRGVQPQHF.

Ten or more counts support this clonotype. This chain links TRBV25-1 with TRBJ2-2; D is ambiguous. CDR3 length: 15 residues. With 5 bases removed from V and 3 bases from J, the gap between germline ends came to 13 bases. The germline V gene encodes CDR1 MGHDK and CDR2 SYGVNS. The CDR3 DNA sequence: TGTGCCAGCAGTTCTCGTAGAACGGACACCGGGGAGCTGTTTTTT. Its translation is CASSSRRTDTGELFF.

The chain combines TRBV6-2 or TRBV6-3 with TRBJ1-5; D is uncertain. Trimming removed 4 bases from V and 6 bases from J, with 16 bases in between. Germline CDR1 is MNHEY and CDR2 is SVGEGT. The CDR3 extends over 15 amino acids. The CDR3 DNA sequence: TGTGCCAGCAGTTCATCGGGCCGGGTCATTCAGCCCCAGCATTTT. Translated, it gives CASSSSGRVIQPQHF.

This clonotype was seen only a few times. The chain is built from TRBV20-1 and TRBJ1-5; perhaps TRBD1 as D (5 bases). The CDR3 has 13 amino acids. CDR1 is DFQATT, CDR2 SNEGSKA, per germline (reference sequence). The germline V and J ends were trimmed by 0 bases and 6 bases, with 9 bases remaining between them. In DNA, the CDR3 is TGCAGTGCTAGAGAGGGGGGTGGTCAGCCCCAGCATTTT. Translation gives CSAREGGGQPQHF.

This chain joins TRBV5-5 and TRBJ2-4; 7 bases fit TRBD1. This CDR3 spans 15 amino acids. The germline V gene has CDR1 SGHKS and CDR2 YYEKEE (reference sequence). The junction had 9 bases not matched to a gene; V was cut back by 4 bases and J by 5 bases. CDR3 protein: CASSRPGTEENIQYF. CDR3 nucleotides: TGTGCCAGCAGCCGACCCGGGACAGAGGAAAACATTCAGTACTTC.

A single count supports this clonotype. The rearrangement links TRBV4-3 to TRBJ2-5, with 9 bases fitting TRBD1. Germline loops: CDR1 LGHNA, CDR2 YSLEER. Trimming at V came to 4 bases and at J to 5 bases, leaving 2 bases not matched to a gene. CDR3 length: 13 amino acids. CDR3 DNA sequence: TGCGCCAGCAGCCTACAGGGGGCCGAGACCCAGTACTTC. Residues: CASSLQGAETQYF.

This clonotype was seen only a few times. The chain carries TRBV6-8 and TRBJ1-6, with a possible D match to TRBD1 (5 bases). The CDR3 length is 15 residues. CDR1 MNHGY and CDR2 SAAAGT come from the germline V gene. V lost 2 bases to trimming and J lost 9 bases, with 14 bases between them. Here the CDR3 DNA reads TGTGCCAGCAGTTACGGGGGAGGCACCCCTTCACCCCTCCACTTT. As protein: CASSYGGGTPSPLHF.

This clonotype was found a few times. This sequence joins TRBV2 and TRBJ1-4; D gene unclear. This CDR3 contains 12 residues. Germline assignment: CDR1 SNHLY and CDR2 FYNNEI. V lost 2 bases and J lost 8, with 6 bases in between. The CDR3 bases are TGTGCCAGCAGTGAACAGAGGGAAAAACTGTTTTTT. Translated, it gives CASSEQREKLFF.

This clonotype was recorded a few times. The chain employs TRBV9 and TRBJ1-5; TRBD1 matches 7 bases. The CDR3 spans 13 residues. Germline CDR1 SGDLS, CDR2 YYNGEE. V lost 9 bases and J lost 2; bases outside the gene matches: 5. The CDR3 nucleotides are TGTGCCACCGAAACAGGGGGCAATCAGCCCCAGCATTTT. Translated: CATETGGNQPQHF.